Below are 20 T cell receptor beta chains sequenced from a single sample in a study of blood T cells in healthy people across ages. Using a J-beta primer mix together with a sample-barcoded 5' primer, a second PCR was run for about 6 to 11 cycles. TCRdb independently ran MiXCR on the 5' RACE reads; one entry per CDR3 protein. The sample has about 1,500,000 distinct CDR3 sequences, 28% seen once; the top ten hold about 8%. The material sequenced was blood. The receptors originated from a woman aged 30 to 39 in good health.

This clonotype was seen a handful of times. This chain joins TRBV28 and TRBJ1-5, with no clear D. The CDR3 length is 14 residues. V lost 7 bases and J lost 2, with 12 bases in between. Germline V gene data show CDR1 as MDHEN and CDR2 as SYDVKM. Here the CDR3 DNA reads TGTGCCAGCAATACTCGTGTCGGCAATCAGCCCCAGCATTTT. Amino acid sequence: CASNTRVGNQPQHF.

This sequence joins TRBV5-1 and TRBJ2-7, with D perhaps given as TRBD1 or TRBD2 (5 bases each). Germline CDR1 and CDR2: SGHRS and YFSETQ. The CDR3 is 15 amino acids. V was trimmed by 4 bases and J by 2 bases, leaving 16 bases between them. The CDR3: CASSTSGTSPYEQYF. In nucleotides, the CDR3 is TGCGCCAGCAGCACCTCCGGGACCTCCCCCTACGAGCAGTACTTC.

This rearrangement joins TRBV20-1 to TRBJ2-1; D is tentatively TRBD1 or TRBD2 (5 bases each). Germline V gene lookup returns CDR1 DFQATT and CDR2 SNEGSKA (reference sequence). The CDR3 runs to 18 residues. V dropped 0 bases and J dropped 0 bases, with 18 bases sitting between them. The CDR3 coding sequence is TGCAGTGCTAGAGATAGTGGGGACGCGGGCAGCTCCTACAATGAGCAGTTCTTC. This sequence encodes CSARDSGDAGSSYNEQFF.

The chain recombines TRBV10-2 with TRBJ1-2; D unclear. The CDR3 has 14 amino acids. The V and J ends lost 6 bases and 4 bases respectively, with 15 bases between them. In germline, CDR1 is WSHSY, CDR2 SAAADI. In nucleotides, the CDR3 is TGCGCCAGCAGCGAACCTCTTCGGGGCTATGGCTACACCTTC. It yields the protein CASSEPLRGYGYTF.

This clonotype has only a few counts. The chain has TRBV6-5 and TRBJ1-1; D perhaps matches TRBD1 (6 bases). The germline V gene encodes CDR1 MNHEY and CDR2 SVGAGI. The CDR3 totals 13 residues. V was pared by 0 bases and J by 6 bases, with 8 bases between. The CDR3 DNA reads as TGTGCCAGCAGTTACTCGAGGGGGGCTGAAGCTTTCTTT. It is translated as CASSYSRGAEAFF.

In the case of this clonotype: One end of the junction is discordant with germline, which a read error may explain. The chain carries TRBV2 and TRBJ1-5; tentative D call: TRBD1 (6 bases). Germline V gene sequence: CDR1 SNHLY, CDR2 FYNNEI. CDR3 length: 15 amino acids. CDR3 nucleotides: TGTACCAGCAGTGACGCCGGGGGGCGTAAGGGCCCCCAGCATTTT. Its protein is CTSSDAGGRKGPQHF.

This chain connects TRBV20-1 to TRBJ2-1; TRBD2 aligns across 9 bases. The length of the CDR3 is 16 residues. Trimming removed 4 bases from V and 5 bases from J; junction bases left unmatched: 12. Germline-derived CDR1 and CDR2 are DFQATT and SNEGSKA (reference sequence). CDR3 sequence (DNA): TGCAGTGCTACGGGAACTTTGACTAGCGGCCACAATGAGCAGTTCTTC. Amino acids: CSATGTLTSGHNEQFF.

Ten or more counts support this clonotype. The J gene is TRBJ2-7, the V gene TRBV20-1, with TRBD1 as a possible D gene (5 bases). V gave up 0 bases and J gave up 2 bases, with 11 bases separating them. Germline lookup yields CDR1 DFQATT and CDR2 SNEGSKA (reference sequence). The CDR3 has 14 residues. CDR3 in amino acids: CSARDRSGTYEQYF. The CDR3 coding sequence is TGCAGTGCTAGAGATCGCTCAGGGACCTACGAGCAGTACTTC.

V gene TRBV18 combines with J gene TRBJ1-3; a weak D match, TRBD1 (5 bases). Germline lookup yields CDR1 KGHSH and CDR2 LQKENI. V lost 5 bases to trimming and J lost 1 base, with 15 bases between them. This CDR3 contains 16 residues. The CDR3 DNA sequence: TGTGCCAGCTCAGAAGGGATCGACAGTTCTGGAAACACCATATATTTT. Protein: CASSEGIDSSGNTIYF.

The V call is TRBV29-1, the J call TRBJ1-1; D not certain. Trimming removed 3 bases at V and 5 bases at J, with 19 bases between. The CDR3 has 15 residues. From germline, CDR1 is SQVTM and CDR2 ANQGSEA. The DNA of the CDR3 is TGCAGCGTTGAGTGGCCCGGGCCCCGAGGGACTGAAGCTTTCTTT. This sequence encodes CSVEWPGPRGTEAFF.

The gene calls are TRBV6-1 and TRBJ1-2; D is ambiguous. Germline V lookup: CDR1 MNHNS, CDR2 SASEGT. Trimming cost V 0 bases and J 3 bases, with 5 bases left between them. The CDR3 runs to 13 residues. Here the CDR3 DNA reads TGTGCCAGCAGTGAAGCGAGGGACTATGGCTACACCTTC. Translation: CASSEARDYGYTF.

The chain uses TRBV4-3 and TRBJ2-3; TRBD2 matches 9 bases. Germline V gene sequence: CDR1 LGHNA, CDR2 YSLEER. The length of the CDR3 is 15 residues. J gave up 4 bases and V 7 bases, and 9 bases lay outside the gene matches. The CDR3 loop reads CASKEGREGADTQYF. The CDR3 DNA reads as TGCGCCAGCAAGGAGGGGCGGGAGGGGGCAGATACGCAGTATTTT.

This clonotype was seen only a few times. The chain's CDR3 is CSARDLGLADRSSYNEQFF. CDR3 nucleotide sequence: TGCAGTGCTAGAGATCTGGGACTAGCGGACAGGAGCTCCTACAATGAGCAGTTCTTC. The chain joins TRBV20-1 to TRBJ2-1; 11 bases agree with TRBD2. The germline V gene encodes CDR1 DFQATT and CDR2 SNEGSKA (reference sequence). This CDR3 has 19 amino acids. Trimming removed 0 bases from V and 0 bases from J; junction bases left unmatched: 10.

The chain joins TRBV4-3 to TRBJ2-5, with 7 bases fitting TRBD1. There are 16 residues in the CDR3. Trimming at V came to 1 base and at J to 2 bases, leaving 7 bases not matched to a gene. Per germline, CDR1 LGHNA and CDR2 YSLEER. The CDR3 protein is CASSQGQGRNQETQYF. In DNA form, the CDR3 reads TGCGCCAGCAGCCAAGGACAGGGAAGGAATCAAGAGACCCAGTACTTC.

At least ten counts were recorded for this clonotype. The gene calls are TRBV29-1 and TRBJ1-1, with TRBD1 matching 7 bases. Germline CDR1 and CDR2: SQVTM and ANQGSEA. V lost 4 bases to trimming and J lost 0 bases; unmatched junction nucleotides: 5. The CDR3 extends over 14 amino acids. The CDR3 nucleotides are TGCAGCGTTGTCGTGACAGGGATGAACACTGAAGCTTTCTTT. Protein product: CSVVVTGMNTEAFF.

On this clonotype itself: This may be a read error, as it is one base from a much larger clone. The rearrangement joins TRBV20-1 to TRBJ1-1; D is undetermined. The germline V and J ends were trimmed by 2 bases and 1 base, with 5 bases remaining between them. The length of the CDR3 is 12 residues. In germline, CDR1 is DFQATT, CDR2 SNEGSKA (reference sequence). DNA for the CDR3: TGCAGTGCTAGAAAGGGGAACACTGAAGCTTTCTTT. Residues: CSARKGNTEAFF.

The CDR3 DNA reads as TGCAGTGCTAGAGGGACCGACAGCACAGATACGCAGTATTTT. It yields the protein CSARGTDSTDTQYF. The V and J genes are TRBV20-1 and TRBJ2-3; D gene unclear. Per germline, CDR1 DFQATT and CDR2 SNEGSKA (reference sequence). The CDR3 has 14 residues. V was clipped by 1 base and J by 0 bases, with 8 bases between them.

The V gene is TRBV12-5, the J gene TRBJ1-6, with D unclear. The CDR3 contains 13 residues. CDR1 and CDR2 (germline): LGHNT, FRNRAP. V lost 1 base to trimming and J lost 10 bases, with 8 bases between them. As DNA, the CDR3 is TGTGCTAGTGGTTTGGGACCTATCTCACCCCTCCACTTT. It yields the protein CASGLGPISPLHF.

J is TRBJ1-2 and V is TRBV20-1; D remains ambiguous. The germline gives CDR1 DFQATT, CDR2 SNEGSKA (reference sequence). The V end was cut by 0 bases, the J end by 1 base, with 15 bases between. This CDR3 is built from 16 residues. The CDR3 region is CSARDVRAEVNYGYTF. Written as DNA, the CDR3 is TGCAGTGCTAGAGATGTTCGGGCCGAGGTTAACTATGGCTACACCTTC.

In its sample, this clonotype was seen a few times. The chain combines TRBV12-3 or TRBV12-4 with TRBJ1-1; perhaps TRBD1 as D (6 bases). This CDR3 spans 11 amino acids. The V and J ends lost 5 bases and 7 bases respectively, with 8 bases between them. In DNA, the CDR3 is TGTGCCAGCAGTCCGGACAGTGAAGCTTTCTTT. As protein: CASSPDSEAFF.